These T cell receptor beta chains were read from a single sample in a study of T cell responses to AZD1222 COVID-19 vaccine. This table comes from immunoSEQ multiplex PCR, and its TCRdb copy is limited to in-frame clones, with some not included. The sample lists 60,000 to 75,000 clones; 70% to 85% were seen once. The source material was peripheral blood, sampled on day 0 of AZD1222 vaccination. The receptors were sampled from an adult in good health. Both conserved end residues are part of each CDR3. D genes are given only for firm matches. Size tells how often a clone was seen (once, few, many) or the class of an expanded clone, and some rows leave it out.

v_gene,abundance,d_gene,j_gene,len,CDR3nt,CDR3aa
TRBV6-5,.,.,TRBJ2-7,15,TGTGCCAGCAGTTACCGGTGGCAGGGTTACCACGAGCAGTACTTC,CASSYRWQGYHEQYF
TRBV29-1,.,TRBD1,TRBJ1-1,13,TGCAGCGTCGTCCAGGGGGAGAAAACTGAAGCTTTCTTT,CSVVQGEKTEAFF
TRBV25-1,once,.,TRBJ2-1,15,TGTGCCAGCAGTGTGACAGGACATACCTACAATGAGCAGTTCTTC,CASSVTGHTYNEQFF
TRBV18,.,TRBD1,TRBJ2-5,13,TGTGCCAGCTCACCGGGACAGCAAGAGACCCAGTACTTC,CASSPGQQETQYF
TRBV28,.,.,TRBJ2-3,13,TGTGCCAGCGGAAGGAGAAGCACAGATACGCAGTATTTT,CASGRRSTDTQYF
TRBV30,.,.,TRBJ2-1,11,TGTGCCTGGAGTGTTCGGATATCTTTAATCTTC,CAWSVRISLIF
TRBV3-1/TRBV3-2,.,.,TRBJ2-5,14,TGTGCCAGCAGCCAACCCCCGAGGCGGGAGACCCAGTACTTC,CASSQPPRRETQYF
TRBV11-3,.,.,TRBJ2-7,15,TGTGCCAGCAGCTTAGGGACGAGGAGCTCCTACGAGCAGTACTTC,CASSLGTRSSYEQYF
TRBV28,.,.,TRBJ2-7,11,TGTGCCAGCAATTGGGCGTACGAGCAGTACTTC,CASNWAYEQYF
TRBV5-6,.,TRBD2,TRBJ2-6,17,TGTGCCAGCAGCTTGGGGTTAGCGGGCTCTGGGGCCAACGTCCTGACTTTC,CASSLGLAGSGANVLTF
TRBV5-1,few,TRBD1,TRBJ1-5,15,TGCGCCAGCAGCTTGGCGGGACAGGCGGCCCAGCCCCAGCATTTT,CASSLAGQAAQPQHF
TRBV6-6,.,.,TRBJ1-5,14,TGTGCCAGCAGCCCTGTAAATAGCAATCAGCCCCAGCATTTT,CASSPVNSNQPQHF
TRBV21-1,once,.,TRBJ2-3,19,TGTGCCAGCAGCTATGAACTAGCGAGATATCCGTTAAGCACAGATACGCAGTATTTT,CASSYELARYPLSTDTQYF
TRBV5-4,.,TRBD2,TRBJ2-2,16,TGTGCCAGCAGCACCGGACTAGCGGGAAACACCGGGGAGCTGTTTTTT,CASSTGLAGNTGELFF
TRBV6-4,once,.,TRBJ1-4,15,TGTGCCAGCAGTGACACCCGGGAATCCTATGAAAAACTGTTTTTT,CASSDTRESYEKLFF
TRBV5-1,.,TRBD2,TRBJ2-3,13,TGCGCCAGCACCCCGGGAGGCCCAGATACGCAGTATTTT,CASTPGGPDTQYF
TRBV6-5,once,.,TRBJ2-2,14,TGTGCCAGCAAGATGGACTACAACACCGGGGAGCTGTTTTTT,CASKMDYNTGELFF
TRBV18,.,.,TRBJ2-3,12,TGTGCCAGCTCGCCGGACACAGATACGCAGTATTTT,CASSPDTDTQYF
TRBV7-8,once,TRBD2,TRBJ2-1,17,TGTGCCAGCAGCTACATAGCAGGACTAGCTGGATCCAATGAGCAGTTCTTC,CASSYIAGLAGSNEQFF
TRBV7-9,.,.,TRBJ2-1,13,TGTGCCAGCAGCCTCCCCAGCGCCAATGAGCAGTTCTTC,CASSLPSANEQFF
TRBV12-3/TRBV12-4,.,.,TRBJ1-5,12,TGTGCCAGCAGTTTTCGGAATCAGCCCCAGCATTTT,CASSFRNQPQHF
TRBV5-1,.,TRBD2,TRBJ2-7,15,TGCGCCAGCAGCTTGCAGACCGGGAGGACATACGAGCAGTACTTC,CASSLQTGRTYEQYF
TRBV7-2,.,.,TRBJ1-1,15,TGTGCCAGCAGCACTTCTCCAGATATGAACACTGAAGCTTTCTTT,CASSTSPDMNTEAFF
TRBV11-2,.,.,TRBJ2-1,15,TGTGCCAGCAGCTCAATAAGGGGGTCAGACAATGAGCAGTTCTTC,CASSSIRGSDNEQFF
TRBV18,once,TRBD1,TRBJ2-1,12,TGTGCCAGCACAGGGGGCTACAATGAGCAGTTCTTC,CASTGGYNEQFF
TRBV7-9,.,.,TRBJ2-2,15,TGTGCCAGCAGCCGCATGGGGAGGAACACCGGGGAGCTGTTTTTT,CASSRMGRNTGELFF
TRBV6-4,.,TRBD1,TRBJ1-2,12,TGTGCCAGCAGTGCAGGGGGCTATGGCTACACCTTC,CASSAGGYGYTF
TRBV7-3,.,.,TRBJ2-5,16,TGTGCCAGCAGCTTAATGGGTGGGAGGGGGCAAGAGACCCAGTACTTC,CASSLMGGRGQETQYF
TRBV7-2,.,TRBD1,TRBJ1-2,15,TGTGCCAGCAGCCCGGGGACAGGACAGGGCTATGGCTACACCTTC,CASSPGTGQGYGYTF
TRBV11-2,.,.,TRBJ1-2,13,TGTGCCAGCAGCTCCTTGACAAATTATGGCTACACCTTC,CASSSLTNYGYTF
TRBV11-3,.,.,TRBJ1-1,15,TGTGCCAGCAGCTTAGTTCTGGGGGCTAACACTGAAGCTTTCTTT,CASSLVLGANTEAFF
TRBV5-6,.,.,TRBJ2-3,17,TGTGCCAGCAGCTTGGAGCGGGTTCTACAAGGGACAGATACGCAGTATTTT,CASSLERVLQGTDTQYF
TRBV6-5,.,TRBD2,TRBJ2-7,14,TGTGCCAGCAGTTATGGACTAGCGGACTACGAGCAGTACTTC,CASSYGLADYEQYF
TRBV6-2/TRBV6-3,.,TRBD1,TRBJ1-2,14,TGTGCCAGCAGCGAGCCGGGACAGGGGCATGGCTACACCTTC,CASSEPGQGHGYTF
TRBV27,once,TRBD1,TRBJ1-1,15,TGTGCCAGCAGTCCACAGGGGAACCTGAACACTGAAGCTTTCTTT,CASSPQGNLNTEAFF
TRBV5-1,few,.,TRBJ1-2,13,TGCGCCAGCACCTGGGGGGGTTATGACGGCTACACCTTC,CASTWGGYDGYTF
TRBV5-1,once,.,TRBJ1-4,15,TGCGCCAGCAGCTCTCAGGGTTCAACTAATGAAAAACTGTTTTTT,CASSSQGSTNEKLFF
TRBV2,.,.,TRBJ1-1,15,TGTGCCAGCAGCGAGGAGGGACACAAGAACACTGAAGCTTTCTTT,CASSEEGHKNTEAFF
TRBV7-2,.,TRBD1,TRBJ1-2,16,TGTGCCAGCAGCCCGGGACAGGGGGCGCTCGGCTATGGCTACACCTTC,CASSPGQGALGYGYTF
TRBV3-1/TRBV3-2,.,TRBD2,TRBJ2-1,14,TGTGCCAGCAGGACTAGCGGGAGTCGCAATGAGCAGTTCTTC,CASRTSGSRNEQFF
TRBV19,.,TRBD1,TRBJ1-3,15,TGTGCCAGTAGCGGGGGACAGTTCTCTGGAAACACCATATATTTT,CASSGGQFSGNTIYF
TRBV11-2,.,.,TRBJ2-3,14,TGTGCCAGCAGCTTTAATGGAGGGGCAGATACGCAGTATTTT,CASSFNGGADTQYF
TRBV7-8,medium-sized,.,TRBJ1-1,13,TGTGCCAGCAGCCTCCTACAGGGAACTGAAGCTTTCTTT,CASSLLQGTEAFF
TRBV6-1,.,.,TRBJ2-4,15,TGTGCCAGCAGTGACAGGGATTTGGTCAAAAACATTCAGTACTTC,CASSDRDLVKNIQYF
TRBV12-3/TRBV12-4,once,.,TRBJ2-5,13,TGTGCCAGCAGTTTTTCCGGGTTAGAGACCCAGTACTTC,CASSFSGLETQYF
TRBV6-2/TRBV6-3,.,.,TRBJ2-2,15,TGTGCCAGCAGTTACCATTCTTCGAACACCGGGGAGCTGTTTTTT,CASSYHSSNTGELFF